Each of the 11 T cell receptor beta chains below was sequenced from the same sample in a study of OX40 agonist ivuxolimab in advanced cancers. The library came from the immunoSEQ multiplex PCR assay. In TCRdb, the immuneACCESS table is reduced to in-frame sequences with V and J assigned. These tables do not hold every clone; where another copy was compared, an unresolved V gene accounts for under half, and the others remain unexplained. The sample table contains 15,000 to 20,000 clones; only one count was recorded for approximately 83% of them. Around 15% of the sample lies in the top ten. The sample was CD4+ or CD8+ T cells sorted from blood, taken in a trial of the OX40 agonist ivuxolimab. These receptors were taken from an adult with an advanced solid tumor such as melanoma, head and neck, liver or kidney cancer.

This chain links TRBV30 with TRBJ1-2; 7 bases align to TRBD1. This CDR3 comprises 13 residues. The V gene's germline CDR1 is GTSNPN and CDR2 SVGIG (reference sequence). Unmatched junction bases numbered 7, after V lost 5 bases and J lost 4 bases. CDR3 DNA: TGTGCCTGGGGACGGGACAGACCCTATGGCTACACCTTC. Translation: CAWGRDRPYGYTF. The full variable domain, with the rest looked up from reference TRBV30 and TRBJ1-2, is SQTIHQWPATLVQPVGSPLSLECTVEGTSNPNLYWYRQAAGRGLQLLFYSVGIGQISSEVPQNLSASRPQDRQFILSSKKLLLSDSGFYLCAWGRDRPYGYTFGSGTRLTVV.

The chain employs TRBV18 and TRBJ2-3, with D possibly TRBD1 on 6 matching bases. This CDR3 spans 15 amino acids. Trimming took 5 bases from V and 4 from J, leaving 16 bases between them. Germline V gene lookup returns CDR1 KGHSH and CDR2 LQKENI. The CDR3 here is CASSSIQGGSDTQYF. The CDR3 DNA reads TGTGCCAGCTCATCAATACAGGGCGGGTCAGATACGCAGTATTTT.

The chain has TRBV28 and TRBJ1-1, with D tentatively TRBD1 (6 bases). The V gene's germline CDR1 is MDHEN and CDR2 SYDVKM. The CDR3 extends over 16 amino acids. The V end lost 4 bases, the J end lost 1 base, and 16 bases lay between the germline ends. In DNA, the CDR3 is TGTGCCAGCAGTTGGTCAGGGGCCCCAGCGAACACTGAAGCTTTCTTT. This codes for CASSWSGAPANTEAFF.

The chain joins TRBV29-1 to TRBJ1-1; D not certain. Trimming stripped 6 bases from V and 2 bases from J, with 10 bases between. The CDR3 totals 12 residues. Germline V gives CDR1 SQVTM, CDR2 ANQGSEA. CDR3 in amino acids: CSVGTANTEAFF. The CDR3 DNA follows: TGCAGCGTAGGTACCGCCAACACTGAAGCTTTCTTT.

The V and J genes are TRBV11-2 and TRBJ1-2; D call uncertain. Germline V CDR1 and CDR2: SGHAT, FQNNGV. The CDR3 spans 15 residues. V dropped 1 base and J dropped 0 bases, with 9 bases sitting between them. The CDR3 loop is CASSLGTQANYGYTF. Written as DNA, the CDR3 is TGTGCCAGCAGCTTAGGCACCCAAGCTAACTATGGCTACACCTTC.

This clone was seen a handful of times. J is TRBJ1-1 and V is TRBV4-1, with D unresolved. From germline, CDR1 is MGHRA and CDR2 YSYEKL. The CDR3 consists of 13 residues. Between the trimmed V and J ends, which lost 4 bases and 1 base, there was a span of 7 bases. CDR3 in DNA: TGCGCCAGCAGCCGACGGGAGAACACTGAAGCTTTCTTT. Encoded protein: CASSRRENTEAFF.

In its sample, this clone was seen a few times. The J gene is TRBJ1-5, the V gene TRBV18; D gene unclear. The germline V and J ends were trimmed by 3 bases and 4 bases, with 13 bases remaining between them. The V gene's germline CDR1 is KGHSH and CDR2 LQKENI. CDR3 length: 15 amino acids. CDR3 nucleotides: TGTGCCAGCTCACCGTCTGGTAGGACGAATCAGCCCCAGCATTTT. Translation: CASSPSGRTNQPQHF.

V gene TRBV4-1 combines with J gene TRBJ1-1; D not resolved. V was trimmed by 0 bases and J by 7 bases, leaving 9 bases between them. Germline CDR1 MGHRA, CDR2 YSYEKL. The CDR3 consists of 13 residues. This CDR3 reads CASSQEGWGEAFF. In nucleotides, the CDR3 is TGCGCCAGCAGCCAAGAGGGGTGGGGTGAAGCTTTCTTT.

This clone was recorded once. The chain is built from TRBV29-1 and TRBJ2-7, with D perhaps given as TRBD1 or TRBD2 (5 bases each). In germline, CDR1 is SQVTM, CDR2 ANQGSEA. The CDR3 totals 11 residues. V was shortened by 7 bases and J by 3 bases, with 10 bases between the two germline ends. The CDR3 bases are TGCAGCGGGGGGAGAGGCTACGAGCAGTACTTC. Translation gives CSGGRGYEQYF.

The CDR3 reads CASSLDYQGGIGNTIYF. The CDR3 DNA reads TGTGCCAGCAGCTTAGATTACCAGGGAGGGATCGGAAACACCATATATTTT. The V gene is TRBV7-6, the J gene TRBJ1-3, with D possibly matching TRBD1 (5 bases). The V gene lost 1 base and the J gene lost 4 bases, with 17 bases spanning the gap. The CDR3 spans 17 residues. Per germline, CDR1 SGHVS and CDR2 FNYEAQ. Variable domain in full (rest from reference TRBV7-6 and TRBJ1-3): GAGVSQSPRYKVTKRGQDVALRCDPISGHVSLYWYRQALGQGPEFLTYFNYEAQQDKSGLPNDRFSAERPEGSISTLTIQRTEQRDSAMYRCASSLDYQGGIGNTIYFGEGSWLTVV.

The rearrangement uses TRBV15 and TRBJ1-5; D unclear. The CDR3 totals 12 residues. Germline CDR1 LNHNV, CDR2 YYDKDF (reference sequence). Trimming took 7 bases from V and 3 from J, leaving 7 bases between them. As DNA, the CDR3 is TGTGCCACCACGACGGCCAATCAGCCCCAGCATTTT. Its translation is CATTTANQPQHF.